These T cell receptor beta chains were read from a single sample in a study of blood T cell repertoires in COVID-19. Sequenced by immunoSEQ multiplex PCR; TCRdb stores in-frame clones only, minus some. This table has some 64,000 clones, 60% to 80% appearing once. The sample was peripheral blood. The receptor set was obtained from an elderly man with active or convalescent COVID-19. The CDR3 runs from the conserved cysteine through the conserved F or W. The order of the fields is J gene, clone size, CDR3 length, V gene, D gene, CDR3 DNA, CDR3 protein. D genes are given only for firm matches. Size is stated for part of the rows, as once, few or many counts, or as a class when the clone is expanded.

>TRBJ2-1|NA|16|TRBV5-3|TRBD2
TGTGCCAGAAGCCAATACCCACTAGCGGTGTACAATGAGCAGTTCTTC
CARSQYPLAVYNEQFF
>TRBJ2-1|NA|19|TRBV4-1|TRBD2
TGCGCCAGCAGCCAAGATAGCCGGACTAGCGGGAGTACCTACAATGAGCAGTTCTTC
CASSQDSRTSGSTYNEQFF
>TRBJ2-7|NA|15|TRBV24-1|TRBD1
TGTGCCACCAGTGATGTGGACAGGGGGACCTACGAGCAGTACTTC
CATSDVDRGTYEQYF
>TRBJ2-5|NA|14|TRBV18|NA
TGTGCCAGCTCGCGAGGTAACTACCAAGAGACCCAGTACTTC
CASSRGNYQETQYF
>TRBJ2-3|NA|16|TRBV3-1/TRBV3-2|NA
TGTGCCAGCAGCCATCGTCCGGGAGTGAGCACAGATACGCAGTATTTT
CASSHRPGVSTDTQYF
>TRBJ2-7|NA|15|TRBV2|NA
TGTGCCAGCAGAAAAACCACAGGGTTCTCCTACGAGCAGTACTTC
CASRKTTGFSYEQYF
>TRBJ1-5|NA|15|TRBV19|NA
TGTGCCAGTAGTTCTCGGGACTTTAGCAATCAGCCCCAGCATTTT
CASSSRDFSNQPQHF
>TRBJ2-3|NA|16|TRBV9|TRBD2
TGTGCCAGCAGCGCTCTTAGCGGGGAACGCACAGATACGCAGTATTTT
CASSALSGERTDTQYF
>TRBJ2-1|NA|18|TRBV18|TRBD2
TGTGCCAGCTCACCACAGAGGCGGGGGGGCCCCTCCTACAATGAGCAGTTCTTC
CASSPQRRGGPSYNEQFF
>TRBJ2-7|NA|14|TRBV6-5|NA
TGTGCCAGCAGTTCGAGGACTTTTACGAACGAGCAGTACTTC
CASSSRTFTNEQYF
>TRBJ1-3|NA|11|TRBV6-5|NA
TGTGCCAGCAAACGACAAAACACCATATATTTT
CASKRQNTIYF
>TRBJ1-2|NA|14|TRBV6-1|NA
TGTGCCAGCAGTGATTGGGGCCCACAGTATGGCTACACCTTC
CASSDWGPQYGYTF
>TRBJ1-6|NA|15|TRBV18|NA
TGTGCCAGCTCACCGGAGGGGTTAGGGAATTCACCCCTCCACTTT
CASSPEGLGNSPLHF
>TRBJ2-3|once|15|TRBV5-1|NA
TGCGCCAGCAGCTTGGACTGGGCGGGTACAGATACGCAGTATTTT
CASSLDWAGTDTQYF
>TRBJ2-7|NA|11|TRBV6-5|NA
TGTGCCAGCACCCGGGCCTACGAGCAGTACTTC
CASTRAYEQYF
>TRBJ2-3|NA|15|TRBV7-3|TRBD1
TGTGCCAGCAGCTCCCGACAGGGGAGCACAGATACGCAGTATTTT
CASSSRQGSTDTQYF
>TRBJ2-1|once|15|TRBV7-3|TRBD2
TGTGCCAGCAGCTCCGGGACTAGCGGTTACAATGAGCAGTTCTTC
CASSSGTSGYNEQFF
>TRBJ2-4|NA|15|TRBV19|NA
TGTGCCAGTAAGTCAAGTGGACCACTGGGGAGCATTCAGTACTTC
CASKSSGPLGSIQYF
>TRBJ2-7|NA|14|TRBV6-5|TRBD1
TGTGCCAGCATTAACAGGGGCGATTCCTACGAGCAGTACTTC
CASINRGDSYEQYF
>TRBJ2-3|NA|15|TRBV7-2|TRBD2
TGTGCCAGCAGCTGGGAGGGACGCTATAGAGATACGCAGTATTTT
CASSWEGRYRDTQYF
>TRBJ2-2|NA|16|TRBV7-8|NA
TGTGCCAGCAGCTTAGGGAGGACTAAGGGGACCGGGGAGCTGTTTTTT
CASSLGRTKGTGELFF
>TRBJ2-3|NA|16|TRBV4-2|NA
TGTGCCAGCAGCCCGCCCCTAGCGTTTAGCACAGATACGCAGTATTTT
CASSPPLAFSTDTQYF
>TRBJ1-2|NA|14|TRBV5-1|TRBD1
TGCGCCAGCTGGACGGGACAGGGGTTTTATGGCTACACCTTC
CASWTGQGFYGYTF
>TRBJ1-1|NA|12|TRBV7-2|NA
TGTGCCAGCAGCTTTTCGGGAACTGAAGCTTTCTTT
CASSFSGTEAFF
>TRBJ1-1|NA|14|TRBV6-5|NA
TGTGCCAGCAGAAGACAGTCCCAGGTCACTGAAGCTTTCTTT
CASRRQSQVTEAFF
>TRBJ2-5|NA|13|TRBV2|TRBD1
TGTGCCAGCAGGGATACAGGGGGGGAGACCCAGTACTTC
CASRDTGGETQYF
>TRBJ1-4|few|14|TRBV5-4|NA
TGTGCCAGCAGCCTACAGGGTGGAAACGAAAAACTGTTTTTT
CASSLQGGNEKLFF
>TRBJ1-5|once|15|TRBV18|NA
TGTGCCAGCTCACCATGGGCGGGGGACAATCAGCCCCAGCATTTT
CASSPWAGDNQPQHF
>TRBJ2-1|NA|14|TRBV2|NA
TGTGCCAGCGTCATCACCGATACCGGGACACGTAATTTCTTC
CASVITDTGTRNFF
>TRBJ2-7|NA|14|TRBV7-9|TRBD1
TGTGCCAGCAGCCCGAGGGACAGACGATACGAGCAGTACTTC
CASSPRDRRYEQYF
>TRBJ2-1|NA|17|TRBV5-4|TRBD1
TGTGCCAGCAGCCCGGTTCCGGGACAGGGGGCAATCAATGAGCAGTTCTTC
CASSPVPGQGAINEQFF
>TRBJ1-1|NA|12|TRBV6-2/TRBV6-3|NA
TGTGCCAGCAGTTACCAGCGTACTGAAGCTTTCTTT
CASSYQRTEAFF
>TRBJ2-5|NA|15|TRBV7-2|NA
TGTGCCAGCAGCCGTAATCCAGGGATGGGAGAGACCCAGTACTTC
CASSRNPGMGETQYF
>TRBJ2-1|NA|15|TRBV7-9|TRBD2
TGTGCCAGCAGCCCTCGGGGCGGGAGCGGTAATGAGCAGTTCTTC
CASSPRGGSGNEQFF
>TRBJ2-1|NA|15|TRBV5-1|TRBD2
TGCGCCAGCAGCGAGGGGACTAGCGGTTACAATGAGCAGTTCTTC
CASSEGTSGYNEQFF
>TRBJ1-1|NA|13|TRBV7-9|NA
TGTGCCAGCAGCTTCCGGGTGAACACTGAAGCTTTCTTT
CASSFRVNTEAFF
>TRBJ1-6|NA|16|TRBV6-2/TRBV6-3|NA
TGTGCCAGCAGTAAACAGGGTTTCTCCAGTAATTCACCCCTCCACTTT
CASSKQGFSSNSPLHF
>TRBJ2-3|NA|16|TRBV5-1|NA
TGCGCCAGCAGCTTGGCGTTTACTAGTGGTATAGATACGCAGTATTTT
CASSLAFTSGIDTQYF
>TRBJ1-6|few|15|TRBV4-2|TRBD1
TGTGCCAGCAGCCAAGATGCGGGACAGGGGACACCCCTCCACTTT
CASSQDAGQGTPLHF
>TRBJ1-5|NA|13|TRBV13|NA
TGTGCCAGCAGCTTACGAGGGATCCAGCCCCAGCATTTT
CASSLRGIQPQHF
>TRBJ1-3|NA|19|TRBV15|TRBD1
TGTGCCACCAGCAGAGATCTAGCCAGGACAGGGGTTTCTGGAAACACCATATATTTT
CATSRDLARTGVSGNTIYF
>TRBJ2-1|NA|16|TRBV28|NA
TGTGCCAGCAGAGAGGAAGGGGGAGGGGGTTTTGATGAGCAGTTCTTC
CASREEGGGGFDEQFF
>TRBJ2-2|NA|15|TRBV9|NA
TGTGCCAGCAGCGTAAGCGGAGGCACGGCCGGGGAGCTGTTTTTT
CASSVSGGTAGELFF
>TRBJ2-1|once|16|TRBV27|TRBD2
TGTGCCAGCACCCCGGAGACTAGCTTCACCTACAATGAGCAGTTCTTC
CASTPETSFTYNEQFF
>TRBJ2-2|few|15|TRBV11-2|TRBD1
TGTGCCAGCAGCTCAGGACAGGGGGTGTTCGGGGAGCTGTTTTTT
CASSSGQGVFGELFF
>TRBJ1-4|NA|15|TRBV7-9|TRBD1
TGTGCCAGCAGCCAAACCGGGACAGGGAATGAAAAACTGTTTTTT
CASSQTGTGNEKLFF
>TRBJ2-1|few|13|TRBV24-1|NA
TGTGCCACTGCGGGGTCCGGGAACAATGAGCAGTTCTTC
CATAGSGNNEQFF
>TRBJ2-2|NA|14|TRBV30|NA
TGTGCCTGGAGTCCGGGTCCCTTGCAAGGGGAGCTGTTTTTT
CAWSPGPLQGELFF
>TRBJ2-7|NA|16|TRBV5-4|NA
TGTGCCAGCAGCCATATAACCGGGACAAAAGCCTACGAGCAGTACTTC
CASSHITGTKAYEQYF
>TRBJ2-6|NA|20|TRBV15|TRBD1
TGTGCCACCAGCAGAGGATGGGGACAGGGGGACATCTCTGGGGCCAACGTCCTGACTTTC
CATSRGWGQGDISGANVLTF
>TRBJ2-1|NA|16|TRBV5-1|NA
TGCGCCAGCAGCCCACTGCCGGGGGACTCCTACAATGAGCAGTTCTTC
CASSPLPGDSYNEQFF
>TRBJ1-2|NA|14|TRBV27|NA
TGTGCCAGCAGTTTGCGGGGGGCAGTGGATGGCTACACCTTC
CASSLRGAVDGYTF
>TRBJ1-5|NA|14|TRBV7-2|TRBD1
TGTGCAAGTGCAAGGGACAGGGGAAATCAGCCCCAGCATTTT
CASARDRGNQPQHF
>TRBJ2-5|NA|14|TRBV29-1|NA
TGCAGCGTTGAGCCCCCCGAGGATCAAGAGACCCAGTACTTC
CSVEPPEDQETQYF